This T cell receptor beta chain was documented in a study of sequential checkpoint blockade in melanoma. Study as a whole: Arm A got nivolumab then ipilimumab; arm B the reverse, 1:1.

This clone was seen more than once but under ten times. Stated treatment: randomized to nivolumab then ipilimumab (arm A) or the reverse (arm B). The germline gives CDR1 SGHNT, CDR2 YENEEA. The CDR3 totals 15 residues. The V gene end was trimmed by 6 bases and the J gene end by 4 bases; junction bases not matched to a gene: 7. Profiling relied on immunoSEQ multiplex PCR, and the TCRdb table lists in-frame clones only, not all of them. The profile shows 7,900 or so clones, roughly a quarter of them singletons. The sample in question was tumor tissue (inferred from file names), obtained from a patient given nivolumab and ipilimumab in sequence. The genes are TRBV11-3 and TRBJ2-1; 9 positions agree with TRBD1. The clonotype originates from a human donor with melanoma. The CDR3 loop is CASRTTGGLYNEQFF. As DNA, the CDR3 is TGTGCCAGCAGAACTACAGGGGGCTTATACAATGAGCAGTTCTTC.